This entry lists 25 T cell receptor beta chains sequenced from one sample in a study of cytomegalovirus exposure and HLA in healthy donors. The PCR contained 60 Vbeta and 13 Jbeta primers. Some clones are missing from TCRdb's copy, which holds only in-frame ones; the method was immunoSEQ multiplex PCR. Of tens of thousands of clones in the sample, approximately 71% were seen once. The specimen sequenced was PBMCs. The receptor set was obtained from a man in his fifties or sixties in good health and CMV-seropositive.

V usage is TRBV5-4 and J usage is TRBJ1-3; no firm D call. Germline CDR1 is SGHNT and CDR2 is YYREEE (reference sequence). V was clipped by 0 bases and J by 0 bases, with 7 bases between them. CDR3 length: 15 amino acids. The CDR3 loop is CASSLGFSSGNTIYF. For the CDR3, the DNA is TGTGCCAGCAGCTTGGGTTTTAGCTCTGGAAACACCATATATTTT.

The chain employs TRBV7-2 and TRBJ1-1; a weak D match, TRBD1 (6 bases). Germline assignment: CDR1 SGHTA and CDR2 FQGNSA. Trimming pared 6 bases from V and 4 bases from J, leaving 15 bases between. This CDR3 is 14 amino acids long. The CDR3: CASSSGAPGTEAFF. The CDR3 nucleotides are TGTGCCAGCAGTTCAGGGGCCCCGGGCACTGAAGCTTTCTTT.

The CDR3 loop is CASINRLSTDTQYF. DNA for the CDR3: TGTGCCAGCATAAATCGTCTAAGCACAGATACGCAGTATTTT. The gene calls are TRBV2 and TRBJ2-3; no clear D gene. From germline, CDR1 is SNHLY and CDR2 FYNNEI. This CDR3 spans 14 amino acids. V gave up 7 bases and J gave up 0 bases, with 11 bases separating them.

Regarding this clone: The sample contains more than one DNA sequence encoding this CDR3. The chain carries TRBV7-6 and TRBJ2-3, with D maybe TRBD2 (5 bases). The ends were cut back, 1 base at V and 2 bases at J, with 13 bases in the middle. The CDR3 totals 16 residues. Germline CDR1 is SGHVS and CDR2 is FNYEAQ. The CDR3 is CASSLGAGGPTDTQYF. The CDR3 nucleotides read TGTGCCAGCAGCTTAGGGGCGGGCGGCCCCACAGATACGCAGTATTTT.

On this clone itself: A junction boundary mismatches the germline segment, possibly from a read error. V usage is TRBV4-1 and J usage is TRBJ1-1; 10 bases match TRBD1. Germline lookup yields CDR1 MGHRA and CDR2 YSYEKL. There are 19 residues in the CDR3. The CDR3 reads CTSSQSLEAPGQGKTEAFF. The DNA of the CDR3 is TGCACCAGCAGCCAAAGTCTAGAGGCCCCGGGACAGGGGAAGACTGAAGCTTTCTTT.

The CDR3 reads CASTGAGETQYF. Written as DNA, the CDR3 is TGCGCCAGCACAGGAGCGGGGGAGACCCAGTACTTC. The V and J genes are TRBV5-1 and TRBJ2-5, with 7 bases lining up with TRBD2. V lost 6 bases, J lost 5 bases, and 4 bases stayed unmatched. Per the germline V gene, CDR1 is SGHRS and CDR2 is YFSETQ. The CDR3 is 12 amino acids.

This clone appeared a few times. The chain couples TRBV23-1 to TRBJ2-1; 7 bases are shared with TRBD1. TRBV23-1 is an ORF, and what it does is uncertain. The CDR3 has 17 residues. Losses at the gene ends were 3 bases for V and 3 bases for J; bases not matched to a gene: 11. CDR3 sequence (DNA): TGCGCCAGCAGTCAGGAGACCGACAGGGCCTTCTACAATGAGCAGTTCTTC. This gives the protein CASSQETDRAFYNEQFF.

J is TRBJ2-5 and V is TRBV27, with TRBD2 matching 7 bases. J was trimmed by 3 bases and V by 5 bases; bases with no gene match: 6. The CDR3 extends over 14 amino acids. The germline V gene has CDR1 MNHEY and CDR2 SMNVEV (reference sequence). This CDR3 reads CASSGWGGEETQYF. The CDR3 nucleotides read TGTGCCAGCAGTGGCTGGGGGGGTGAAGAGACCCAGTACTTC.

This rearrangement joins TRBV4-2 to TRBJ2-5; 9 bases are shared with TRBD2. Germline V gene lookup returns CDR1 LGHNA and CDR2 YNFKEQ. The CDR3 covers 16 residues. V shed 4 bases, J shed 0 bases, and the junction held 6 bases outside the gene matches. This CDR3 is CASSPGLAKNQETQYF. The CDR3 DNA is TGTGCCAGCAGCCCCGGACTAGCGAAGAACCAAGAGACCCAGTACTTC.

CDR3 nucleotide sequence: TGTGCCAGCAGCTTAGCAGGGGGAGGAGAGGAGACCCAGTACTTC. Protein product: CASSLAGGGEETQYF. V is TRBV11-2 and J is TRBJ2-5; D is perhaps TRBD1 (7 bases). The CDR3 is 15 residues long. V was shortened by 1 base and J by 5 bases, with 14 bases between the two germline ends. Germline CDR1 SGHAT, CDR2 FQNNGV.

This clone has only one observation. The chain couples TRBV5-6 to TRBJ2-3; D may be TRBD2 (6 bases). CDR1 is SGHDT and CDR2 is YYEEEE in the germline V gene. CDR3 length: 15 amino acids. V lost 0 bases and J 5 bases, leaving 13 bases between the germline ends. The CDR3 loop reads CASSLVQGGGDTQYF. As DNA, the CDR3 is TGTGCCAGCAGCTTGGTTCAGGGAGGAGGAGATACGCAGTATTTT.

This clone was detected once. The chain has TRBV25-1 and TRBJ2-3, with TRBD1 identical over 7 bases. Germline V gene lookup returns CDR1 MGHDK and CDR2 SYGVNS. The CDR3 loop spans 14 amino acids. The V and J ends lost 4 bases and 1 base, in that order; junction bases with no gene match: 2. CDR3 in DNA: TGTGCCAGCAGTGTTGGACAGGGCACAGATACGCAGTATTTT. This gives the protein CASSVGQGTDTQYF. Supplemented by reference TRBV25-1 and TRBJ2-3, the full variable domain reads EADIYQTPRYLVIGTGKKITLECSQTMGHDKMYWYQQDPGMELHLIHYSYGVNSTEKGDLSSESTVSRIRTEHFPLTLESARPSHTSQYLCASSVGQGTDTQYFGPGTRLTVL.

Notes on this clone: This CDR3 is also generated by other DNA sequences in the sample. The V and J genes are TRBV18 and TRBJ2-7, with TRBD2 identical over 7 bases. The germline V gene has CDR1 KGHSH and CDR2 LQKENI. J gave up 6 bases and V 4 bases, and 12 bases lay outside the gene matches. The CDR3 sequence is 15 residues long. CDR3: CASSRTWGEGSEQYF. Written as DNA, the CDR3 is TGTGCCAGCTCACGTACCTGGGGGGAGGGGTCCGAGCAGTACTTC.

This clone has a handful of counts. The chain uses TRBV6-5 and TRBJ2-3; tentatively, D is TRBD2 (6 bases). The CDR3 totals 15 residues. V shed 5 bases and J shed 6 bases, with 18 bases lying between them. Germline assignment: CDR1 MNHEY and CDR2 SVGAGI. CDR3 sequence reads: CASSGRDSKGDTQYF. CDR3 bases: TGTGCCAGCAGTGGTCGGGACTCAAAAGGGGATACGCAGTATTTT.

This chain uses TRBV5-8 with TRBJ2-7; 7 bases are shared with TRBD1. This CDR3 contains 12 residues. Per the germline V gene, CDR1 is SGHTS and CDR2 is YDEGEE. The V and J ends lost 4 bases and 7 bases, in that order; junction bases with no gene match: 5. This chain's CDR3 is CASSDRAGEQYF. DNA of the CDR3: TGTGCCAGCAGCGACAGGGCAGGTGAGCAGTACTTC.

The rearrangement links TRBV7-2 to TRBJ2-5, with D perhaps matching TRBD2 (5 bases). This CDR3 has 13 amino acids. Germline V gene sequence: CDR1 SGHTA, CDR2 FQGNSA. Trimming removed 4 bases from V and 5 bases from J, with 11 bases in between. The CDR3 region is CASSYSRGETQYF. DNA for the CDR3: TGTGCCAGCAGCTACTCCCGCGGGGAGACCCAGTACTTC. Drawing the rest from reference TRBV7-2 and TRBJ2-5, the complete variable domain is GAGVSQSPSNKVTEKGKDVELRCDPISGHTALYWYRQSLGQGLEFLIYFQGNSAPDKSGLPSDRFSAERTGGSVSTLTIQRTQQEDSAVYLCASSYSRGETQYFGPGTRLLVL.

The rearrangement joins TRBV6-1 to TRBJ2-7; TRBD2 matches 12 bases. CDR1 is MNHNS, CDR2 SASEGT, per germline. CDR3 length equals 15 residues. V shed 2 bases, J shed 3 bases, and the junction held 2 bases outside the gene matches. CDR3 in DNA: TGTGCCAGCAGTGAACTAGCGGGAGGGAGCTACGAGCAGTACTTC. It yields the protein CASSELAGGSYEQYF.

J is TRBJ1-6 and V is TRBV11-2, with D possibly TRBD1 on 6 matching bases. Germline assignment: CDR1 SGHAT and CDR2 FQNNGV. V shed 7 bases and J shed 5 bases, with 15 bases lying between them. This CDR3 contains 15 residues. This CDR3 is CASNPQGQDNSPLHF. The CDR3 nucleotides are TGTGCCAGCAACCCCCAGGGACAAGATAATTCACCCCTCCACTTT.

Written as DNA, the CDR3 is TGTGCCAGAAGAACACATAGGCTGACAGTGCAGTTCTTC. Its translation is CARRTHRLTVQFF. The chain recombines TRBV5-3 with TRBJ2-1; TRBD1 is a possible D gene (5 bases). TRBV5-3 is an ORF for which the function is uncertain. The CDR3 totals 13 residues. The ends were cut back, 5 bases at V and 12 bases at J, with 18 bases in the middle.

J is TRBJ1-1 and V is TRBV9; 9 bases are a match to TRBD1. V was clipped by 4 bases and J by 5 bases; unmatched bases: 9. There are 15 residues in the CDR3. Germline V CDR1 and CDR2: SGDLS, YYNGEE. The chain's CDR3 is CASSSQTGGRTEAFF. CDR3 nucleotide sequence: TGTGCCAGCAGCTCCCAGACAGGGGGGAGAACTGAAGCTTTCTTT.

The chain joins TRBV5-1 to TRBJ1-6; D may be TRBD1 (6 bases). V was shortened by 5 bases and J by 6 bases, with 9 bases between the two germline ends. Germline CDR1 reads SGHRS; CDR2 reads YFSETQ. This CDR3 is built from 13 residues. CDR3 in DNA: TGCGCCAGCAGGGACAGTCGTAATTCACCCCTCCACTTT. Amino acid sequence: CASRDSRNSPLHF.

The chain has TRBV13 and TRBJ2-1; 8 bases fit TRBD2. The CDR3 covers 14 residues. Trimming took 7 bases from V and 7 from J; bases not matched to a gene: 9. CDR1 is PRHDT and CDR2 is FYEKMQ in the germline V gene (reference sequence). The CDR3 sequence: CASTSGTSLNEQFF. As DNA, the CDR3 is TGTGCCAGCACCTCCGGGACTAGTTTGAATGAGCAGTTCTTC.

V and J are TRBV5-1 and TRBJ1-1; D unresolved. The CDR3 runs to 18 residues. CDR1 SGHRS and CDR2 YFSETQ come from the germline V gene. V shed 5 bases and J shed 2 bases, with 25 bases lying between them. The CDR3 DNA follows: TGCGCCAGCAGACGACGAGGTGGCCAGCGTGGAGAAAACACTGAAGCTTTCTTT. This translates into CASRRRGGQRGENTEAFF.

The chain couples TRBV2 to TRBJ2-1, with 9 bases lining up with TRBD1. V shed 4 bases, J shed 5 bases, and the junction held 3 bases outside the gene matches. The CDR3 contains 14 residues. Germline V gene sequence: CDR1 SNHLY, CDR2 FYNNEI. The CDR3 sequence: CASSGGTGNNEQFF. As DNA, the CDR3 is TGTGCCAGCAGTGGCGGGACAGGGAACAATGAGCAGTTCTTC. Combining the CDR3 with reference TRBV2 and TRBJ2-1 gives the whole variable domain EPEVTQTPSHQVTQMGQEVILRCVPISNHLYFYWYRQILGQKVEFLVSFYNNEISEKSEIFDDQFSVERPDGSNFTLKIRSTKLEDSAMYFCASSGGTGNNEQFFGPGTRLTVL.

The chain is built from TRBV19 and TRBJ2-7; TRBD1 aligns across 8 bases. The CDR3 has 16 amino acids. J was trimmed by 0 bases and V by 5 bases; bases with no gene match: 9. Germline CDR1 is LNHDA and CDR2 is SQIVND (reference sequence). The DNA of the CDR3 is TGTGCCAGTAGTCCGTCCTCAGGGACAGGCTCCTACGAGCAGTACTTC. Its protein is CASSPSSGTGSYEQYF.